This T cell receptor beta chain appears in the sequencing data of a study of chemoradiotherapy in HPV16-positive cancers. There are 15 residues in the CDR3. Trimming cost V 6 bases and J 2 bases, with 17 bases left between them. Germline V gives CDR1 SGHRS, CDR2 YFSETQ. Sequencing used immunoSEQ multiplex PCR; TCRdb keeps in-frame clones, though not all of them. Seen here are tens of thousands of clones, roughly 90% observed once, and the top ten hold approximately 3.5%. This clone was counted between two and nine times. The sample here was blood, taken from a patient who underwent chemoradiotherapy. This chain joins TRBV5-1 and TRBJ1-1; a weak D match, TRBD1 (5 bases). This TCR came from a human donor with HPV-associated anogenital cancer. The DNA for the CDR3 is TGCGCCAGCACCCTATCCCCAGGGACCAACACTGAAGCTTTCTTT. It is translated as CASTLSPGTNTEAFF.